The rows below give T cell receptor beta chains drawn from one sample of a study of prognosis after radiotherapy for stage I lung cancer. TCRdb redid the calling of the multiplex PCR reads with MiXCR, one entry per CDR3 protein. The data contain about 14,000 distinct CDR3 sequences, about 30% of them singletons. This specimen was PBMCs, taken before or after stereotactic body radiation therapy (not recorded which). The receptors here all came from a donor at least 50 years old with non-small cell lung cancer. CDR3s include the opening cysteine and the closing phenylalanine or tryptophan. The D gene is left open where the match is weak. Clone sizes are given selectively: once, few, many, or a class where the clone is expanded.

v_gene	j_gene	abundance	d_gene	CDR3nt	CDR3aa
TRBV4-2	TRBJ2-1	NA	TRBD2	TGTGCCATCAGCCTAGCGGGAGGGCCCGCCAATGAGCGGTTCTTC	CAISLAGGPANERFF
TRBV5-1	TRBJ1-3	many	NA	TGCGCCTCCCAGGGACCTCAGGGAGGTGGAAACACCATATATTTT	CASQGPQGGGNTIYF
TRBV24-1	TRBJ2-3	medium-sized	NA	TGTGCCACCAGTGATCGAACACCCACAGATACGCAGTATTTT	CATSDRTPTDTQYF
TRBV20-1	TRBJ2-7	NA	TRBD2	TGCAGTGCCCAGGCTAGCGGGAGGGCCTACGAGCAGTACTTC	CSAQASGRAYEQYF
TRBV6-1	TRBJ1-1	NA	NA	TGTGCCAGCAGTCCTCGCCGAACAGGGACCACTGAAGCTTTCTTT	CASSPRRTGTTEAFF
TRBV28	TRBJ1-3	medium-sized	NA	TGTGCCAGCATAAACTCGAGGGGAAGCTCTGGAAACACCATATATTTT	CASINSRGSSGNTIYF
TRBV7-6	TRBJ2-7	NA	NA	TGTGCCAGCAGCACCACACATATTGACGGGGGAGCCTACGAGCAGTACTTC	CASSTTHIDGGAYEQYF
TRBV11-2	TRBJ2-1	many	TRBD2	TGTGCCAGCAGCTTACTAGCCGGGACTACTGAGCAGTTCTTC	CASSLLAGTTEQFF
TRBV18	TRBJ2-7	many	NA	TGTGCCAGCTCACCCAGGACGGACCTCGGAGAGCAGTACTTC	CASSPRTDLGEQYF
TRBV5-4	TRBJ2-3	many	TRBD1	TGTGCCAGCAGCTTGCCCCGTTCGGGACAGGGGGCAGATACGCAGTATTTT	CASSLPRSGQGADTQYF
TRBV28	TRBJ2-1	NA	TRBD2	TGTGCCAGCAGTTTGGTAGCGGGAACATACAATGAGCAGTTGTTC	CASSLVAGTYNEQLF
TRBV6-1	TRBJ2-7	medium-sized	NA	TGTGCCAGCAGTGTGACAGATACCTACGAGCAGTACTTC	CASSVTDTYEQYF
TRBV29-1	TRBJ2-1	many	TRBD2	TGCAGCGTGGGAGGACTAGCGGGGTACAATGAGCAGTTCTTC	CSVGGLAGYNEQFF
TRBV7-6	TRBJ2-2	many	NA	TGTGCCAGCAGCCTTCAGCCGAACACCGGGGAGCTGTTTTTT	CASSLQPNTGELFF
TRBV5-1	TRBJ1-2	medium-sized	TRBD1	TGCGCCAGCAGCCCGGGAGGGACAGGCGAGGTCTATGGCTACACCTTC	CASSPGGTGEVYGYTF
TRBV9	TRBJ1-6	once	NA	TGTGCCAGCATTGCCCCCGATTCACCCCTCCACTTT	CASIAPDSPLHF
TRBV20-1	TRBJ2-3	many	TRBD2	TGCAGTGCTGCCGACTACCTAGCGGAGAGCACAGATACGCAGTATTTT	CSAADYLAESTDTQYF
TRBV6-1	TRBJ2-3	many	TRBD2	TGTGCCAGCAGTGAAAGGGGACTAGCTCTACGTGCAGATACGCAGTATTTT	CASSERGLALRADTQYF
TRBV28	TRBJ2-5	NA	NA	TGTGCCAGCAGTTCGGGACGGATCCAAGAGACCCAGTACTTC	CASSSGRIQETQYF
TRBV5-1	TRBJ2-7	NA	NA	TGCGCCAGCAGGTCGTTAGCGTATTCCTACGAGCAGTACTTC	CASRSLAYSYEQYF
TRBV5-1	TRBJ2-7	many	TRBD1	TGCGCCAGCACCACGGGACAGACTACCTACGAGCAGTACTTC	CASTTGQTTYEQYF
TRBV6-2/TRBV6-3	TRBJ2-1	many	TRBD2	TGTGCCAGCAGTTACTCTGTAGCGGGAGTCAAGAATGAGCAGTTCTTC	CASSYSVAGVKNEQFF
TRBV6-2/TRBV6-3	TRBJ2-5	many	TRBD1	TGTGCCAGCAGTTACCCCGGACAGGGCAGGGCCCAGTACTTC	CASSYPGQGRAQYF
TRBV30	TRBJ1-5	many	NA	TGTGCCTGGAGTTTGCAGGCGGAACAGCCCCAGCATTTT	CAWSLQAEQPQHF
TRBV4-2	TRBJ1-4	medium-sized	NA	TGTGCCAGCAGCCAAGAATACAGTACTGCAACTAATGAAAAACTGTTTTTT	CASSQEYSTATNEKLFF
TRBV6-2/TRBV6-3	TRBJ1-2	many	NA	TGTGCCAGCAGTTACACGGGAGCGACTGGCTACACCTTC	CASSYTGATGYTF
TRBV2	TRBJ1-5	many	NA	TGTGCCAGCAGTGTTGGAAGTGGGGGGGTTCAGCCCCAGCATTTT	CASSVGSGGVQPQHF
TRBV7-3	TRBJ2-2	medium-sized	NA	TGTGCCAGCAGCCGGGATTTCGGGGAGCTGTTTTTT	CASSRDFGELFF
TRBV6-2/TRBV6-3	TRBJ2-7	medium-sized	NA	TGTGCCAGCAGTTCCCCCGCCTCGGGTTTTCATAACGAGCAGTACTTC	CASSSPASGFHNEQYF
TRBV24-1	TRBJ2-3	medium-sized	TRBD1	TGTGCCACCAAACAGGGGGAAGGGGATACAGATACGCAGTATTTT	CATKQGEGDTDTQYF
TRBV2	TRBJ2-3	many	TRBD2	TGTGCCGGCAGTAAAGGCTGGACTAGCGAGGGAACAGATACGCAGTATTTT	CAGSKGWTSEGTDTQYF
TRBV20-1	TRBJ2-5	many	NA	TGCAGTGCCCTCCTCGGTGGTGTTGGGGAGACCCAGTACTTC	CSALLGGVGETQYF
TRBV6-5	TRBJ2-7	NA	NA	TGTGCCAGCAGTTTCGACACTAGTTTCGGATGGTGGACTTACGAGCAGTACTTC	CASSFDTSFGWWTYEQYF
TRBV5-1	TRBJ2-1	many	TRBD1	TGCGCCAGCAGCTTGCGGACAGGCACCTACAATGAGCAGTTCTTC	CASSLRTGTYNEQFF
TRBV9	TRBJ2-2	NA	NA	TGTACCAGCAGCTCCCGCCAAGTCACCGGGGAGCTGTTTTTC	CTSSSRQVTGELFF
TRBV9	TRBJ2-1	many	TRBD2	TGTGCCAGCAGCGTTTTAGAGGGAGGGGATGAGCAGTTCTTC	CASSVLEGGDEQFF
TRBV10-3	TRBJ1-5	many	NA	TGTGCCATCAGTGATAGCAATCAGCCCCAGCATTTT	CAISDSNQPQHF
TRBV5-1	TRBJ1-4	many	NA	TGCGCCTGCAGGGCTAGTACAACTAATGAAAAACTGTTTTTT	CACRASTTNEKLFF
TRBV5-1	TRBJ1-4	many	NA	TGCGCCAGCAGCATACGAGGCGGGACTAATGAAAAACTGTTTTTT	CASSIRGGTNEKLFF
TRBV28	TRBJ1-2	many	NA	TGTGCCAGCAGTGGGGGTATAAACTATGGCTACACCTTC	CASSGGINYGYTF
TRBV7-3	TRBJ2-5	NA	TRBD2	TGTGCCAGCAGCCCCCGGGGAGGGGAGACAAAGTACTTC	CASSPRGGETKYF
TRBV27	TRBJ1-1	many	NA	TGTGCCAGCAGTGCTAGTTTGAAGAGGGGCACTGAAGCTTCCTTT	CASSASLKRGTEASF
TRBV6-1	TRBJ1-6	medium-sized	NA	TGTGCCAGCAGCGGAAGACTCGGGGATTCACCCCTCCACTTT	CASSGRLGDSPLHF
TRBV5-1	TRBJ1-5	many	NA	TGCGCCAGCAGCTTACAGGGCGGCAATCAGCCCCAGCATTTT	CASSLQGGNQPQHF
TRBV11-3	TRBJ2-1	medium-sized	NA	TGTGCCAGCAGCTTAGATCCTAGCCGGCTTAATGAGCAGTTCTTC	CASSLDPSRLNEQFF
TRBV11-2	TRBJ2-2	medium-sized	NA	TGTGCCAGCAGCTTCAATATAATAACCGGGGAGCTGTTTTTT	CASSFNIITGELFF
TRBV3-1	TRBJ2-5	many	TRBD1	TGTGCCAGCACCCGGACAGGTCGGCAAGAGACCCAGTACTTC	CASTRTGRQETQYF
TRBV5-5	TRBJ2-1	NA	TRBD2	TGTGCCAGCAGCTTCTTAAGCGGGACGGAGATCTACAATGAGCAGTTCTTC	CASSFLSGTEIYNEQFF
TRBV4-2	TRBJ2-7	many	TRBD1	TGTGCCAGCAGCCCGGACAGGGGACGCTACGAGCAGTACTTC	CASSPDRGRYEQYF
TRBV11-1	TRBJ2-3	medium-sized	TRBD2	TGTGCCAGCAGCCAGGGACTAGCGGCCCAACGGAGCACAGATACGCAGTATTTT	CASSQGLAAQRSTDTQYF